This T cell receptor beta chain derives from a study of technical replicates of blood from a handful of donors. This CDR3 is built from 15 residues. Trimming pared 3 bases from V and 0 bases from J, leaving 11 bases between. The germline gives CDR1 LNHDA, CDR2 SQIVND (reference sequence). Libraries were prepared by immunoSEQ multiplex PCR; TCRdb keeps only in-frame clonotypes and omits some of them. The data contain 50,000 to 75,000 clones, over 85% of them singletons. The rearrangement joins TRBV19 to TRBJ1-2; D is uncertain. Sequencing was carried out using PBMCs. The sequence derives from a human donor in good health. Some clones in this sample may be carry-over from other donors' samples. The CDR3 nucleotides are TGTGCCAGTAGTATCCCAGCACGGGCTAACTATGGCTACACCTTC. Translation gives CASSIPARANYGYTF.